This T cell receptor beta chain was found in a study of PD-1 blockade in classical Hodgkin lymphoma (dated by TCRdb to 2020 to 2022). With regard to the full study: Nivolumab dosing was 3 mg/kg intravenously every 2 weeks, continuing until either disease progression or unacceptable toxicity. The study used CyTOF and TCR beta sequencing to define a peripheral blood immune signature of response to PD-1 blockade in classical Hodgkin lymphoma.

Genomic DNA was extracted with the Qiagen DNeasy kit from unsorted PBMCs and from negatively selected CD4+ and CD8+ fractions. Amplification of TCR beta CDR3 regions was done by immunoSEQ multiplex PCR with primers that anneal to V and J segments. A synthetic immune receptor repertoire was used to minimize amplification bias, and any residual bias was removed computationally once sequencing was done. In the authors' own workflow: Custom Python scripts were used to quantify repertoire diversity as the Shannon entropy index. Unsorted, CD4+ and CD8+ repertoires were analyzed separately, except in combined analyses where CD4+ and CD8+ sequences were merged in silico. A clone was considered expanded if an increase in frequency of at least 2-fold after treatment relative to C1D1 was found, and a pseudocount of 0.5 was applied to clones undetected at baseline. Singleton clones were defined as clones with 0 or 1 copy at C1D1, and non-singleton clones were defined as clones with 2 or more copies. Clones expanded in unsorted samples were annotated as CD4+, CD8+ or unknown by matching protein sequences in sorted samples from the same patient. Wilcoxon tests on paired samples were used to test diversity changes from C1D1 to C4D1. TCRdb provides this immuneACCESS table in a form limited to in-frame rearrangements. Some clones are lacking; in checked studies, under half of them reflect an unresolved V gene, and why the rest are absent is not known. V and J calls and clone size are given by that table; D and trimming were obtained from the DNA. The sample table holds approximately 41,000 clones, of which approximately 90% were seen once. In total, the top ten clones hold about 5.5% of the sample.

About this clone itself: Its recognized antigen is unknown. No clone much larger than this one lies a single base away; base qualities are absent.

As encoded in the germline V gene, CDR1 is SGDLS while CDR2 is YYNGEE. The CDR3 runs 19 amino acids, cysteine and phenylalanine included. The read is trimmed to its CDR3 DNA, 57 bases read in frame from base 1. V is pruned by 4 bases and J by 1 base, leaving 13 bases of the junction without a gene match. Study-level results and caveats: Newly diagnosed patients were reported to have lower baseline TCR diversity than healthy donors, and relapsed/refractory patients were reported to have lower baseline TCR diversity still. Trial patients with a complete response had baseline diversity similar to that of newly diagnosed patients, while partial responders and progressors had significantly lower diversity. Lower diversity was observed in patients in whom nivolumab was started less than 1 year after ASCT, and these patients were excluded from later analyses so that confounding by immune reconstitution would be avoided. By C4D1, a significant rise was seen in CD4+ TCR diversity but not in CD8+ TCR diversity (p=0.0027 vs p=0.16), and the rise was most apparent among complete responders (p=0.02). The study covered only a single clinical trial cohort, and the causes of the repertoire differences, possibly disease activity or prior therapy, were still not defined.

This sample's time point label indicates: cycle 2 day 1 (C2D1) of nivolumab. Every trial patient had relapsed following autologous stem cell transplantation, and prior brentuximab vedotin exposure was what differed among cohorts A, B and C. The trial cohort included 45 to 65 patients with relapsed/refractory classical Hodgkin lymphoma, and each patient had a best overall response of complete response, partial response or progressive disease. Single-agent nivolumab was administered to trial patients in the multi-cohort phase II CheckMate 205 trial. Best overall response was determined by an independent review committee according to the 2007 International Working Group response criteria. Trial PBMCs were collected immediately before nivolumab initiation (C1D1) and during therapy at cycle 2 day 1 and cycle 4 day 1. Peripheral blood was collected in 8 mL Vacutainer Cell Preparation Tubes, from which PBMCs were isolated by centrifugation and then cryopreserved.

This specimen consisted of peripheral blood mononuclear cells (PBMCs), obtained before the second cycle of nivolumab. The sequence was collected from a human donor with classical Hodgkin lymphoma. The rearranged segments are TRBV9 and TRBJ2-7, with 14 bases aligning to TRBD2. The DNA sequence is as follows: TGTGCCAGCAGCCCAGGTCCGGGACTAGCGGGAGAGGTGTCCTACGAGCAGTACTTC. This yields the protein CASSPGPGLAGEVSYEQYF. The variable domain in full, with residues beyond the CDR3 obtained from the reference TRBV9 and TRBJ2-7 genes, is DSGVTQTPKHLITATGQRVTLRCSPRSGDLSVYWYQQSLDQGLQFLIQYYNGEERAKGNILERFSAQQFPDLHSELNLSSLELGDSALYFCASSPGPGLAGEVSYEQYFGPGTRLTVT.